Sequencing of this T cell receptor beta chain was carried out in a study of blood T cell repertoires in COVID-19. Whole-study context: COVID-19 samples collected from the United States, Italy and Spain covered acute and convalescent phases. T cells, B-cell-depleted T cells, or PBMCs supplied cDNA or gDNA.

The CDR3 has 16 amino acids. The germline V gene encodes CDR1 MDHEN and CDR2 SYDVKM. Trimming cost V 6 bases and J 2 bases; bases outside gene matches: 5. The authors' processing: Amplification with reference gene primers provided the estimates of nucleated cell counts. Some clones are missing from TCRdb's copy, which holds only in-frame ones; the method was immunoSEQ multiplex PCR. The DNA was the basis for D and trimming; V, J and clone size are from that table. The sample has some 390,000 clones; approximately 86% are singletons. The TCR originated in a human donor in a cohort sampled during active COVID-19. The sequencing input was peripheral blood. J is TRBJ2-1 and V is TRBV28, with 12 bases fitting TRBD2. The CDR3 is CASSQGLAGTYNEQFF. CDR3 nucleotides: TGTGCCAGCAGCCAGGGACTAGCGGGTACCTACAATGAGCAGTTCTTC.